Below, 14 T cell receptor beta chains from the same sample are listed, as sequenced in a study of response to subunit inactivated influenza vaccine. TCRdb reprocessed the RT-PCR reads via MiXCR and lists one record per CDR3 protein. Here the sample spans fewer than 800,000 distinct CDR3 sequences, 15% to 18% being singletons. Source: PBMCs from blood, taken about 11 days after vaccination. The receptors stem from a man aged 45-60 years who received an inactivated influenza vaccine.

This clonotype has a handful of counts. DNA of the CDR3: TGTGCCAGCAGTTATTCCGGGAGGGCCTCAAGCTACGAGCAGTACTTC. Translated, it gives CASSYSGRASSYEQYF. V usage is TRBV6-5 and J usage is TRBJ2-7; 8 nucleotides match TRBD2. CDR3 length: 16 amino acids. Germline lookup yields CDR1 MNHEY and CDR2 SVGAGI. Trimming removed 3 bases from V and 3 bases from J; junction bases left unmatched: 10.

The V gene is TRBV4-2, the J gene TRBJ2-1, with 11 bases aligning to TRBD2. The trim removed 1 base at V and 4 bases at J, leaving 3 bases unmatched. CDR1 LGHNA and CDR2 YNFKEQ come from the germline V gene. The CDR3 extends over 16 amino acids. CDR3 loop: CASSQATSGAYNEQFF. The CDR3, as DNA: TGTGCCAGCAGCCAAGCGACTAGCGGGGCGTACAATGAGCAGTTCTTC.

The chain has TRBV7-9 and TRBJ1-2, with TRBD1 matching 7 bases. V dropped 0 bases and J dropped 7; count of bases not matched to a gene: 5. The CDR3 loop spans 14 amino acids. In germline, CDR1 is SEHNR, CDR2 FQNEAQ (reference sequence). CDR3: CASSLARTGVGYTF. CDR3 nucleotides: TGTGCCAGCAGCTTAGCCCGGACAGGTGTTGGCTACACCTTC.

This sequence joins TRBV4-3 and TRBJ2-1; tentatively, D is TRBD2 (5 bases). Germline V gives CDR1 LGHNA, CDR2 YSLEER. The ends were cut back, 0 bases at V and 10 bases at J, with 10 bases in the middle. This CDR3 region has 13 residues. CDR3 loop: CASSQDWRREQFF. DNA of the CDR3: TGCGCCAGCAGCCAAGATTGGAGGCGCGAGCAGTTCTTC.

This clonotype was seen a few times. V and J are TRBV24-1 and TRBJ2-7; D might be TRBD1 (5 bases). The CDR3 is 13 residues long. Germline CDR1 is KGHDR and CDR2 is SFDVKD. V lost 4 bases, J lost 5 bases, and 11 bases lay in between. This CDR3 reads CATSDPTEDEQYF. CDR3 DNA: TGTGCCACCAGTGACCCGACAGAGGACGAGCAGTACTTC.

CDR3 sequence reads: CATSDGGIQETQYF. The CDR3 DNA is TGTGCCACCAGTGATGGGGGGATCCAAGAGACCCAGTACTTC. The gene calls are TRBV24-1 and TRBJ2-5; possible D gene TRBD2, 6 bases. The CDR3 length is 14 residues. The V gene lost 3 bases and the J gene lost 1 base, with 8 bases spanning the gap. The germline CDR1 and CDR2 sequences are KGHDR and SFDVKD.

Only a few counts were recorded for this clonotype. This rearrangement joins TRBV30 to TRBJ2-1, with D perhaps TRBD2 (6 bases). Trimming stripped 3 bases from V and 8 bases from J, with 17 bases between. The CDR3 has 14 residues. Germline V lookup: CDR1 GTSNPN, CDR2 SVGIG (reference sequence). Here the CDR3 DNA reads TGTGCCTGGAGGCGTGTCGGGAGTTGGGATGAGCAGTTCTTC. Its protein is CAWRRVGSWDEQFF. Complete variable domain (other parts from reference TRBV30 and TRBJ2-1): SQTIHQWPATLVQPVGSPLSLECTVEGTSNPNLYWYRQAAGRGLQLLFYSVGIGQISSEVPQNLSASRPQDRQFILSSKKLLLSDSGFYLCAWRRVGSWDEQFFGPGTRLTVL.

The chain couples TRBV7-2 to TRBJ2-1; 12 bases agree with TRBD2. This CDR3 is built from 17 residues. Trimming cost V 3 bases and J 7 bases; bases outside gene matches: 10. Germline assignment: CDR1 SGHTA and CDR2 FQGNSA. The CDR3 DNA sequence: TGTGCCAGCAGCTTGTCCCCGACTAGCGGGAGTTCAAATGAGCAGTTCTTC. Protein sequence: CASSLSPTSGSSNEQFF.

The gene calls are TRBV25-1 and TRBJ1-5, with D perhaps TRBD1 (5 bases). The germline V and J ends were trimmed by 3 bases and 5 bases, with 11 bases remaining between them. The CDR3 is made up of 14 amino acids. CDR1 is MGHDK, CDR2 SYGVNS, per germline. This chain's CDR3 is CASSDRGSHQPQHF. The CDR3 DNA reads TGTGCCAGCAGTGACCGGGGCTCACATCAGCCCCAGCATTTT.

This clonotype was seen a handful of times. CDR3 nucleotide sequence: TGTGCCAGCAGTTCGAACCCGGCGGTGAACACTGAAGCTTTCTTT. This codes for CASSSNPAVNTEAFF. The rearrangement joins TRBV28 to TRBJ1-1, with D uncertain. The CDR3 has 15 amino acids. The germline gives CDR1 MDHEN, CDR2 SYDVKM. The germline V and J ends were trimmed by 4 bases and 0 bases, with 12 bases remaining between them.

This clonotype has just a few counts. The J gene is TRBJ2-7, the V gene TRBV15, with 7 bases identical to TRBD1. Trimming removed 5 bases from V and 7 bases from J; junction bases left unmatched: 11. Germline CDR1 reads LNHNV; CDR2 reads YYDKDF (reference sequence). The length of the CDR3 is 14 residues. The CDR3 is CATSGTNRGGEQYF. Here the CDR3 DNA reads TGTGCCACCAGCGGGACCAACAGGGGTGGTGAGCAGTACTTC.

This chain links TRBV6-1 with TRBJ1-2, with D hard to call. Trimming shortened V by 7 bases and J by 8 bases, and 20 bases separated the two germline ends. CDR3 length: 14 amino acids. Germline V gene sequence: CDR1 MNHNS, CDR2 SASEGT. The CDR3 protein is CASTDGRALLGYTF. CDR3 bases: TGTGCCAGCACCGATGGGAGGGCCCTATTAGGCTACACCTTC.

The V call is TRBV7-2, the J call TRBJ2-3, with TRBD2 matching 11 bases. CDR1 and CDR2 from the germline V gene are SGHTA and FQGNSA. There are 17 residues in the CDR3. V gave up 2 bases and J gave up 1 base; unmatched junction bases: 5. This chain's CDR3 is CASSLPTSGVGTDTQYF. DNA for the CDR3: TGTGCCAGCAGCTTACCGACTAGCGGGGTTGGCACAGATACGCAGTATTTT.

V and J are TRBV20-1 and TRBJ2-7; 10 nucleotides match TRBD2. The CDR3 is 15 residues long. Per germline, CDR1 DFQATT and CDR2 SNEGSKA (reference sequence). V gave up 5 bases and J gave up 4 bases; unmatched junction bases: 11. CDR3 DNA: TGCAGTGCTCAGATTCTAGCGGGAGAATGGTACGAGCAGTACTTC. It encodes CSAQILAGEWYEQYF.